This T cell receptor beta chain emerged from a study of CD8+CD57+ T cells in acquired aplastic anemia. Study background: Sorted cells (CD4+ and CD8+) yielded DNA amounts that averaged about 3.1 ug. Healthy donors averaged approximately 11 million reads for CD4+ cells. Findings and limits, study-wide: About 28 sequences, all CD8+ CDR3, were shared between patients and controls.

Per germline, CDR1 LGHNT and CDR2 FRNRAP. The CDR3 consists of 17 residues. Genomic DNA served as template for TCR beta VDJ and CDR3 profiling. One entry per CDR3 protein results from TCRdb running MiXCR on the reads. Of 400,000 to 500,000 distinct CDR3 sequences listed, about two thirds are singletons. Worth noting for this clonotype: Antigen specificity is unknown. The junction departs from germline at one end; a sequencing error may be responsible.

The source material was sorted CD4+, CD8+, or CD8+CD57+ T cells (not recorded which) from PBMCs. The V call is TRBV12-5, the J call TRBJ2-3, with 10 bases that match TRBD1. The receptor was derived from a human donor in good health, serving as a control. CDR3 nucleotide sequence: TGTGCTAGTGGTCCGCTACCCGACAGGGGGCGCCGAGGTACGCGGTATTTT. Translation gives CASGPLPDRGRRGTRYF.